The rows below give T cell receptor beta chains drawn from one sample of a study of blood T cells in healthy people across ages. TCRdb redid the calling of the 5' RACE reads with MiXCR, one entry per CDR3 protein. The sample lists hundreds of thousands of distinct CDR3 sequences; around 45% were seen once. The material sequenced was blood. The receptor set was obtained from a woman aged 55-75 years in good health. The CDR3 runs from the conserved cysteine through the conserved F or W. A D gene is named only where the DNA matches it firmly. Some rows mark clone size as missing; the rest say once, few, many or name a class of expanded clone.

j_call: TRBJ2-1
d_call: -
v_call: TRBV7-2
clone_size: few
cdr3_aa: CASSLGPLSYNEQFF
cdr3_nt: TGTGCCAGCAGCCTCGGTCCCCTCTCCTACAATGAGCAGTTCTTC

j_call: TRBJ2-7
d_call: TRBD2
v_call: TRBV5-5
clone_size: -
cdr3_aa: CASSAGLAGDYEQYF
cdr3_nt: TGTGCCAGCAGCGCAGGACTAGCGGGAGACTACGAGCAGTACTTC

j_call: TRBJ2-5
d_call: TRBD2
v_call: TRBV7-2
clone_size: -
cdr3_aa: CASSFSGIWTETQYF
cdr3_nt: TGTGCCAGCAGTTTTAGCGGGATATGGACGGAGACCCAGTACTTC

j_call: TRBJ2-1
d_call: TRBD2
v_call: TRBV7-2
clone_size: -
cdr3_aa: CASSTTGTSGTGEQFF
cdr3_nt: TGTGCCAGCAGCACCACCGGGACTAGCGGGACTGGTGAGCAGTTCTTC

j_call: TRBJ2-3
d_call: -
v_call: TRBV7-3
clone_size: few
cdr3_aa: CASSSHRKDTQYF
cdr3_nt: TGTGCCAGCAGCTCCCACAGGAAGGATACGCAGTATTTT

j_call: TRBJ2-1
d_call: -
v_call: TRBV27
clone_size: -
cdr3_aa: CASSQGGKQFF
cdr3_nt: TGTGCCAGCAGTCAGGGCGGGAAGCAGTTCTTC

j_call: TRBJ1-2
d_call: -
v_call: TRBV3-1
clone_size: -
cdr3_aa: CASSERDGLGGYTF
cdr3_nt: TGTGCCAGCAGCGAACGGGACGGCCTGGGTGGCTACACCTTC

j_call: TRBJ2-4
d_call: -
v_call: TRBV3-1
clone_size: -
cdr3_aa: CASSVDGKNIQYF
cdr3_nt: TGTGCCAGCAGCGTGGACGGGAAAAACATTCAGTACTTC

j_call: TRBJ2-2
d_call: TRBD1
v_call: TRBV7-8
clone_size: -
cdr3_aa: CASRPGGASTGELFF
cdr3_nt: TGTGCCAGCAGACCAGGGGGCGCGAGCACCGGGGAGCTGTTTTTT

j_call: TRBJ1-2
d_call: -
v_call: TRBV30
clone_size: -
cdr3_aa: CAWSEGGSGYTF
cdr3_nt: TGTGCCTGGAGTGAAGGGGGTTCCGGCTACACCTTC

j_call: TRBJ1-2
d_call: -
v_call: TRBV6-4
clone_size: -
cdr3_aa: CASSDHSRQAVDYGYTF
cdr3_nt: TGTGCCAGCAGTGACCATAGCCGACAGGCCGTTGACTATGGCTACACCTTC

j_call: TRBJ2-1
d_call: -
v_call: TRBV20-1
clone_size: -
cdr3_aa: CSADLSRDVNKDEQFF
cdr3_nt: TGCAGTGCTGACCTTTCCCGGGACGTCAACAAGGATGAGCAGTTCTTC

j_call: TRBJ2-3
d_call: TRBD2
v_call: TRBV2
clone_size: -
cdr3_aa: CASKRAGADTQYF
cdr3_nt: TGTGCCAGCAAGCGAGCGGGAGCGGATACGCAGTATTTT

j_call: TRBJ2-7
d_call: TRBD2
v_call: TRBV29-1
clone_size: few
cdr3_aa: CSVFETSGYEQYF
cdr3_nt: TGCAGCGTTTTTGAGACTAGCGGGTACGAGCAGTACTTC

j_call: TRBJ2-7
d_call: TRBD1
v_call: TRBV7-2
clone_size: few
cdr3_aa: CASSLKGGQGAHEQYF
cdr3_nt: TGTGCCAGCAGCTTAAAGGGGGGTCAGGGGGCGCACGAGCAGTACTTC

j_call: TRBJ2-7
d_call: TRBD2
v_call: TRBV4-1
clone_size: many
cdr3_aa: CASSQTLAGGLFAYEQYF
cdr3_nt: TGCGCCAGCAGCCAAACCCTAGCGGGAGGACTATTTGCCTACGAGCAGTACTTC

j_call: TRBJ2-3
d_call: -
v_call: TRBV3-1
clone_size: few
cdr3_aa: CASEGRGTDTQYF
cdr3_nt: TGTGCCAGCGAGGGCCGTGGCACAGATACGCAGTATTTT

j_call: TRBJ2-1
d_call: TRBD2
v_call: TRBV14
clone_size: -
cdr3_aa: CASSQRLLTSVRSNEQFF
cdr3_nt: TGTGCCAGCAGCCAAAGACTACTAACTAGCGTTCGCTCCAATGAGCAGTTCTTC

j_call: TRBJ2-7
d_call: -
v_call: TRBV2
clone_size: -
cdr3_aa: CASSDQVYRRDEQYF
cdr3_nt: TGTGCCAGCAGTGATCAGGTCTATAGAAGGGACGAGCAGTACTTC

j_call: TRBJ2-5
d_call: -
v_call: TRBV29-1
clone_size: -
cdr3_aa: CSVFRSDQETQYF
cdr3_nt: TGCAGCGTCTTCCGGTCAGACCAAGAGACCCAGTACTTC

j_call: TRBJ2-5
d_call: -
v_call: TRBV5-1
clone_size: few
cdr3_aa: CASSWDSRETQYF
cdr3_nt: TGCGCCAGCAGCTGGGATTCCCGAGAGACCCAGTACTTC

j_call: TRBJ2-7
d_call: -
v_call: TRBV4-1
clone_size: -
cdr3_aa: CASSQDPLRLSYEQYF
cdr3_nt: TGCGCCAGCAGCCAAGATCCTCTGCGATTATCCTACGAGCAGTACTTC

j_call: TRBJ2-7
d_call: TRBD2
v_call: TRBV20-1
clone_size: few
cdr3_aa: CSARSGESSYEQYF
cdr3_nt: TGCAGTGCTAGAAGCGGGGAGAGCTCCTACGAGCAGTACTTC

j_call: TRBJ2-7
d_call: TRBD2
v_call: TRBV27
clone_size: many
cdr3_aa: CASSFPLAGVWYF
cdr3_nt: TGTGCCAGCAGTTTTCCACTAGCGGGAGTGTGGTACTTC

j_call: TRBJ2-2
d_call: -
v_call: TRBV4-3
clone_size: -
cdr3_aa: CASSQDTLWGQITTGELFF
cdr3_nt: TGCGCCAGCAGCCAAGATACATTGTGGGGTCAGATAACCACCGGGGAGCTGTTTTTT

j_call: TRBJ2-1
d_call: TRBD2
v_call: TRBV6-5
clone_size: -
cdr3_aa: CASSYSAGGEQFF
cdr3_nt: TGTGCCAGCAGTTACTCTGCGGGAGGCGAGCAGTTCTTC

j_call: TRBJ2-7
d_call: TRBD1
v_call: TRBV12-3/TRBV12-4
clone_size: -
cdr3_aa: CASSPRDRNPYEQYF
cdr3_nt: TGTGCCAGCAGTCCCCGGGACAGGAATCCCTACGAGCAGTACTTC

j_call: TRBJ2-3
d_call: -
v_call: TRBV6-5
clone_size: many
cdr3_aa: CASSYQASVTDTQYF
cdr3_nt: TGTGCCAGCAGTTACCAGGCTAGCGTGACAGATACGCAGTATTTT

j_call: TRBJ2-3
d_call: TRBD2
v_call: TRBV4-3
clone_size: few
cdr3_aa: CASSRVRAGGVGSTDTQYF
cdr3_nt: TGCGCCAGCAGCCGAGTAAGAGCGGGAGGTGTGGGGAGCACAGATACGCAGTATTTT

j_call: TRBJ2-3
d_call: TRBD2
v_call: TRBV4-3
clone_size: -
cdr3_aa: CACSQDLAASGARDTQYF
cdr3_nt: TGCGCCTGCAGCCAAGATTTAGCGGCTAGCGGAGCCAGAGATACGCAGTATTTT

j_call: TRBJ2-1
d_call: TRBD2
v_call: TRBV6-2/TRBV6-3
clone_size: -
cdr3_aa: CASRETSRFYNEQFF
cdr3_nt: TGTGCCAGCAGGGAGACTAGCAGATTTTACAATGAGCAGTTCTTC

j_call: TRBJ2-5
d_call: -
v_call: TRBV21-1
clone_size: -
cdr3_aa: CASSKKADDRVDGTQYF
cdr3_nt: TGTGCCAGCAGCAAAAAAGCCGACGACAGGGTCGATGGGACCCAGTACTTC

j_call: TRBJ1-2
d_call: -
v_call: TRBV20-1
clone_size: few
cdr3_aa: CSAPTPGNLNYGYTF
cdr3_nt: TGCAGTGCTCCCACCCCGGGCAACTTAAACTATGGCTACACCTTC

j_call: TRBJ1-1
d_call: -
v_call: TRBV29-1
clone_size: -
cdr3_aa: CSVELLNTEAFF
cdr3_nt: TGCAGCGTTGAACTCCTGAACACTGAAGCTTTCTTT

j_call: TRBJ1-3
d_call: -
v_call: TRBV28
clone_size: -
cdr3_aa: CASRFRGGSGNTIYF
cdr3_nt: TGTGCCAGCAGATTCCGTGGGGGCTCTGGAAACACCATATATTTT

j_call: TRBJ2-7
d_call: TRBD2
v_call: TRBV27
clone_size: -
cdr3_aa: CASSSRRLADSGDEQYF
cdr3_nt: TGTGCCAGCAGTTCCAGAAGACTAGCGGATAGTGGAGATGAGCAGTACTTC

j_call: TRBJ1-2
d_call: -
v_call: TRBV20-1
clone_size: -
cdr3_aa: CSALRTGPPGYTF
cdr3_nt: TGCAGTGCTTTACGGACCGGGCCCCCAGGCTACACCTTC

j_call: TRBJ2-3
d_call: TRBD2
v_call: TRBV4-3
clone_size: -
cdr3_aa: CASSLSPSGVSTDTQYF
cdr3_nt: TGCGCCAGCAGCCTTTCTCCTAGCGGCGTTAGCACAGATACGCAGTATTTT

j_call: TRBJ2-7
d_call: -
v_call: TRBV27
clone_size: -
cdr3_aa: CANSDKRVLYEQYF
cdr3_nt: TGTGCCAACAGTGATAAGCGAGTATTGTACGAGCAGTACTTC

j_call: TRBJ1-6
d_call: TRBD1
v_call: TRBV28
clone_size: -
cdr3_aa: CASYPSRDRSSYNSPLHF
cdr3_nt: TGTGCCAGTTACCCGTCCCGGGACAGGAGCTCCTATAATTCACCCCTCCACTTT

j_call: TRBJ2-2
d_call: TRBD1
v_call: TRBV7-9
clone_size: -
cdr3_aa: CASSLKGSGTVNTGELFF
cdr3_nt: TGTGCCAGCAGCTTAAAGGGTAGTGGGACAGTAAACACCGGGGAGCTGTTTTTT

j_call: TRBJ2-5
d_call: -
v_call: TRBV7-2
clone_size: -
cdr3_aa: CASSSSRATETQYF
cdr3_nt: TGTGCCAGCAGCTCCTCGCGGGCCACAGAGACCCAGTACTTC

j_call: TRBJ2-1
d_call: -
v_call: TRBV20-1
clone_size: -
cdr3_aa: CSAGGLLTSYNEQFF
cdr3_nt: TGCAGTGCTGGGGGACTCCTCACGTCCTACAATGAGCAGTTCTTC

j_call: TRBJ2-7
d_call: -
v_call: TRBV9
clone_size: -
cdr3_aa: CASSVDGGASYEQYF
cdr3_nt: TGTGCCAGCAGCGTAGATGGGGGTGCCTCCTACGAGCAGTACTTC

j_call: TRBJ1-2
d_call: TRBD1
v_call: TRBV28
clone_size: -
cdr3_aa: CASTQTSGQSYGYTF
cdr3_nt: TGTGCCAGCACCCAAACCTCGGGACAGTCCTATGGCTACACCTTC

j_call: TRBJ2-3
d_call: TRBD2
v_call: TRBV3-1
clone_size: -
cdr3_aa: CASSQVGGRIADTQYF
cdr3_nt: TGTGCCAGCAGCCAAGTAGGCGGGAGGATCGCAGATACGCAGTATTTT

j_call: TRBJ2-1
d_call: TRBD2
v_call: TRBV5-1
clone_size: -
cdr3_aa: CASSLVTSGSFHNEQFF
cdr3_nt: TGCGCCAGCAGCTTGGTAACTAGCGGGAGTTTTCACAATGAGCAGTTCTTC